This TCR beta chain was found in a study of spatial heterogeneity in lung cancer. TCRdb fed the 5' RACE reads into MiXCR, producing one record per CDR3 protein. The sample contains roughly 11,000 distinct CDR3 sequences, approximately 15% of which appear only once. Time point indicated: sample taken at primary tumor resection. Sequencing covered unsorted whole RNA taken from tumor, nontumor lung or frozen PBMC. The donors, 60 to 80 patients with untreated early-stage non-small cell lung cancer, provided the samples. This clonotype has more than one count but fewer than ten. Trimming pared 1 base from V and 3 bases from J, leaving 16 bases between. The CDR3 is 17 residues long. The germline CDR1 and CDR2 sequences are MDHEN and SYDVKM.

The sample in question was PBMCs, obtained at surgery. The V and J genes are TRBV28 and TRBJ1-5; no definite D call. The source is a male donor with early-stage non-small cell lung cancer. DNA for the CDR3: TGTGCCAGCAGTTTATCTCACTTGGGTGGGGTCAATCAGCCCCAGCATTTT. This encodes CASSLSHLGGVNQPQHF.